This T cell receptor beta chain was captured in a study of CXCR3-negative and CXCR3-positive naive CD8 T cells. The study's findings and limits: Surface CD5 looked about the same in the naive subsets, so the authors worked out TCR strength from TRB CDR3 properties. CXCR3-negative and CXCR3-positive naive cells shared comparable TRBV-TRBJ usage, but memory cells did not. Hydrophobicity was higher for TRB CDR3s found in CXCR3-positive naive cells than in CXCR3-negative naive cells. Cryopreservation partially decreased CXCR3 expression, and most assays used fresh PBMCs.

Definition of naive CD8+ T cells rested on a CD45RO-CCR7+CD27+CD95- profile. cDNA libraries for TRB were generated by 5' RACE incorporating UMI labels. TCRdb re-called the 5' RACE reads and gives one entry per CDR3 protein, without DNA. The sample shows under 150,000 distinct CDR3 sequences, and about 0.61% sits with its ten largest clones. With respect to this clonotype: Its target is unknown.

The CDR3 has 13 residues. CDR1 SGHRS and CDR2 YFSETQ come from the germline V gene. The rearrangement uses TRBV5-1 and TRBJ2-7; TCRdb indicates TRBD1, and absent DNA this call remains unverified. Material for sequencing was naive CXCR3+ CD8+ T cells from blood. Specified subset: CD45RO-CCR7+CD27+CD95- naive CD8+ T cells expressing CXCR3 (TNR3+). The sequence was collected from a human donor in good health. Some clones in this sample may be carry-over from other donors' samples. CDR3 protein: CASSWTATYEQYF.